The 14 T cell receptor beta chains given below trace back to one sample, sequenced in a study of T cells in Graves' hyperthyroidism and ophthalmopathy. Amplification yielded TCR beta CDR3 regions, with RNA transcripts as the source. Primed by the HTBI set, a first-round RT-PCR was run on the TCR CDR3. One entry per CDR3 protein results from TCRdb running MiXCR on the multiplex PCR reads. The table has more than 300,000 distinct CDR3 sequences, more than 12% seen once; the top ten hold 15% to 20%. The sequencing sample was made of blood. The receptors here all came from a woman aged 25 to 39 with Graves' ophthalmopathy.

The sample holds many counts of this clonotype. The rearrangement uses TRBV19 and TRBJ2-3; TRBD2 matches at 10 bases. Per the germline V gene, CDR1 is LNHDA and CDR2 is SQIVND (reference sequence). Unmatched junction bases numbered 11, after V lost 8 bases and J lost 6 bases. The CDR3 contains 15 residues. The CDR3 spells CASRKLAGEDDTQYF. The DNA of the CDR3 is TGTGCCAGTCGAAAGCTAGCGGGGGAGGATGATACGCAGTATTTT.

This clonotype showed up many times. The rearrangement uses TRBV29-1 and TRBJ1-1, with D perhaps matching TRBD1 (5 bases). Trimming removed 7 bases at V and 0 bases at J, with 12 bases between. This CDR3 region has 13 residues. Germline-derived CDR1 and CDR2 are SQVTM and ANQGSEA. CDR3 coding DNA: TGCAGCGCGAGGCCGGGGGTGAACACTGAAGCTTTCTTT. Its protein is CSARPGVNTEAFF.

This clonotype was observed at least ten times. J is TRBJ2-7 and V is TRBV12-3 or TRBV12-4, with D uncertain. CDR3 length: 15 amino acids. The V end lost 3 bases, the J end lost 0 bases, and 12 bases lay between the germline ends. This CDR3 reads CASSLRSSSSYEQYF. CDR3 nucleotide sequence: TGTGCCAGCAGTTTGAGGTCTTCCAGCTCCTACGAGCAGTACTTC.

This clonotype was recorded at least ten times. The V gene is TRBV2, the J gene TRBJ1-3; unclear D gene. CDR3 length: 14 amino acids. The germline CDR1 and CDR2 sequences are SNHLY and FYNNEI. V dropped 4 bases and J dropped 2 bases, with 9 bases sitting between them. The CDR3 nucleotides read TGTGCCAGCAGTGTAACAGCCGCTGGAAACACCATATATTTT. Its protein is CASSVTAAGNTIYF. The full variable domain, completed using reference TRBV2 and TRBJ1-3, is EPEVTQTPSHQVTQMGQEVILRCVPISNHLYFYWYRQILGQKVEFLVSFYNNEISEKSEIFDDQFSVERPDGSNFTLKIRSTKLEDSAMYFCASSVTAAGNTIYFGEGSWLTVV.

This clonotype was picked up many times. The chain has TRBV30 and TRBJ1-4; D not resolved. This CDR3 is built from 11 residues. Germline V gene lookup returns CDR1 GTSNPN and CDR2 SVGIG (reference sequence). In nucleotides, the CDR3 is TGTGCTGGTCGGAATAATGAAAAACTGTTTTTT. Translating gives CAGRNNEKLFF.

The sample holds many counts of this clonotype. V and J are TRBV7-2 and TRBJ1-1; D ambiguous. The germline gives CDR1 SGHTA, CDR2 FQGNSA. CDR3 size: 12 residues. Trimming cost V 5 bases and J 8 bases, with 12 bases left between them. The CDR3 here is CASSPPLPEAFF. Written as DNA, the CDR3 is TGTGCCAGCAGCCCCCCCCTTCCAGAAGCTTTCTTT.

Many counts were recorded for this clonotype. This sequence joins TRBV3-1 and TRBJ1-3; D perhaps matches TRBD1 (6 bases). Trimming removed 4 bases at V and 4 bases at J, with 17 bases between. This CDR3 contains 16 residues. Germline CDR1 is LGHDT and CDR2 is YNNKEL (reference sequence). The CDR3 protein is CASSLGTPRPGNTIYF. CDR3 bases: TGTGCCAGCAGCCTCGGGACACCCCGTCCCGGAAACACCATATATTTT.

About this clonotype: A much larger clone is a single base away; this may be a read error. The V gene is TRBV28, the J gene TRBJ1-5, with 12 positions matching TRBD1. Germline V lookup: CDR1 MDHEN, CDR2 SYDVKM. The CDR3 consists of 15 residues. The CDR3 DNA reads as TGTGCCAGCAGTTTCGGGACAGGGGGCAATCAGCCCCGGCATTTT. Amino acid sequence: CASSFGTGGNQPRHF.

About this clonotype: Possible read error: a much larger clone is one base away. This rearrangement joins TRBV7-2 to TRBJ2-5, with 7 bases fitting TRBD2. The germline gives CDR1 SGHTA, CDR2 FQGNSA. CDR3 length: 21 residues. This chain's CDR3 is CASSLVSLSGDYDLYQETLYF. The CDR3 nucleotides read TGTGCCAGCAGCTTAGTGAGTTTGAGCGGGGATTACGACCTGTACCAAGAGACCCTGTACTTC.

In this sample, this clonotype turned up many times. The V and J genes are TRBV29-1 and TRBJ2-7, with TRBD1 matching 7 bases. With 0 bases clipped from V and 5 bases from J, the junction kept 1 base outside the gene matches. Germline V gene sequence: CDR1 SQVTM, CDR2 ANQGSEA. This CDR3 is 12 amino acids long. CDR3 loop: CSVEETGNEQYF. CDR3 coding DNA: TGCAGCGTTGAAGAGACAGGGAACGAGCAGTACTTC.

The sample holds one count of this clonotype. The CDR3 DNA reads TGCGCCAGCAGCTTGGAGGCCCAGGGTACAAGCAGCTCTACCTACGAGCAGTACTTC. Translated: CASSLEAQGTSSSTYEQYF. This chain links TRBV5-1 with TRBJ2-7; possibly TRBD1 for D (5 bases). The CDR3 is 19 residues long. Per germline, CDR1 SGHRS and CDR2 YFSETQ. V dropped 0 bases and J dropped 2 bases, with 24 bases sitting between them.

This clonotype has a count of ten or more. The chain employs TRBV14 and TRBJ1-1; 8 bases are shared with TRBD1. CDR3 length: 16 residues. V was clipped by 5 bases and J by 0 bases; unmatched bases: 8. Germline CDR1 is SGHDN and CDR2 is FVKESK. CDR3 sequence: CASSFRQGTVNTEAFF. The CDR3 DNA follows: TGTGCCAGCAGCTTCCGACAGGGGACGGTGAACACTGAAGCTTTCTTT.

As concerns this clonotype: A much larger clone differs from this one at a single base, so this may be a read error. The chain uses TRBV2 and TRBJ1-2, with D unresolved. The CDR3 has 15 residues. Germline V gives CDR1 SNHLY, CDR2 FYNNEI. V was clipped by 4 bases and J by 4 bases, with 16 bases between them. CDR3 protein: CASSGGVEAGYGYTF. The CDR3 nucleotides read TGTGCCAGCAGTGGAGGAGTGGAGGCCGGCTATGGCTACACCTTC.

This clonotype showed up many times. The chain carries TRBV28 and TRBJ2-7; D is possibly TRBD1 (6 bases). The germline V gene encodes CDR1 MDHEN and CDR2 SYDVKM. This CDR3 is 13 amino acids long. V was clipped by 8 bases and J by 8 bases, with 19 bases between them. The CDR3 DNA is TGTGCCAGCTCCGGAAACAGGGAACTGAAGCAGTACTTC. This sequence encodes CASSGNRELKQYF.